This T cell receptor (beta chain) is drawn from a study of blood T cell repertoires in COVID-19. For the study at large: The United States, Italy and Spain supplied acute and convalescent COVID-19 samples. Sources were T cells, B-cell-depleted T cells, or PBMCs; the material itself was cDNA or gDNA.

Under the authors' procedure: Cell counts per sample came from amplifying reference gene primers. The assay was immunoSEQ multiplex PCR, and TCRdb's table has in-frame clones only and misses some. The V and J calls and the clone size are those of that table, but D and trimming were determined from the DNA. The repertoire holds about 480,000 clones, about nine tenths seen once, with around 7.9% in the top ten. The age range of participants was 18 to 89 years, with residence in approximately 25 US areas. The specimen was PBMCs or T cells enriched from blood (not recorded which). The sequence was collected from a woman aged 55-70 years who had recovered from COVID-19.

DNA for the CDR3: TGCGCCAGCAGCACAGGGGGGGATCAGCCCCAGCATTTT. It is translated as CASSTGGDQPQHF. The chain links TRBV4-1 to TRBJ1-5; 8 bases match TRBD1. The CDR3 is 13 amino acids. The V gene's germline CDR1 is MGHRA and CDR2 YSYEKL. V was clipped by 5 bases and J by 5 bases; unmatched bases: 2.